The T cell receptor (beta chain) described here comes from a study of blood T cells in healthy people across ages. A sample-barcoded 5' primer and a J-beta primer mix were used in a second PCR of roughly 7 to 12 cycles. TCRdb re-called the 5' RACE reads with MiXCR, one entry per CDR3 protein. This sample has over 700,000 distinct CDR3 sequences, with around half found just once. Study-level results: The donors' CMV status was not determined, possibly confounding changes in expanded clonotypes.

Donors were healthy Caucasian individuals from Russia aged about 6 to 90. A remark on this clonotype: Its antigen is unidentified.

This TCR derives from a man aged 80 or over in good health. The sample comprised blood.

This chain's CDR3 is CASSRRGTSGIETQYF. The DNA for the CDR3 is TGTGCCAGCAGCCGGCGCGGGACTAGCGGGATCGAGACCCAGTACTTC. This rearrangement joins TRBV11-2 to TRBJ2-5; 13 nucleotides align to TRBD2. The CDR3 totals 16 residues. V gave up 5 bases and J gave up 5 bases; unmatched junction bases: 8. The germline gives CDR1 SGHAT, CDR2 FQNNGV.